This T cell receptor beta chain was identified during a study of Ad26.COV2.S vaccination and SARS-CoV-2 variants. General study points: After vaccination, substantial breadth of spike-specific CD8+ and CD4+ responses was reported. Measures of TCR breadth and depth may have fallen short of total T cell responses. Vaccine and placebo groups showed comparable non-spike TCR breadth.

Using immunoSEQ multiplex PCR, the repertoire was profiled, and TCRdb retains in-frame clones only, with some absent. Of over 110,000 clones in the sample, 70% to 90% were seen once. V lost 3 bases to trimming and J lost 0 bases; unmatched junction nucleotides: 4. Germline CDR1 MDHEN, CDR2 SYDVKM. This CDR3 contains 15 residues. Comments on this clone: As yet, its antigen is unknown.

Sequenced material: peripheral blood, taken after recovery from COVID-19. This chain connects TRBV28 to TRBJ2-5; 7 bases align to TRBD1. The sequence came from a human donor who had recovered from COVID-19. The CDR3 loop is CASSFVTGDQETQYF. The CDR3 nucleotides read TGTGCCAGCAGTTTTGTTACAGGGGACCAAGAGACCCAGTACTTC.